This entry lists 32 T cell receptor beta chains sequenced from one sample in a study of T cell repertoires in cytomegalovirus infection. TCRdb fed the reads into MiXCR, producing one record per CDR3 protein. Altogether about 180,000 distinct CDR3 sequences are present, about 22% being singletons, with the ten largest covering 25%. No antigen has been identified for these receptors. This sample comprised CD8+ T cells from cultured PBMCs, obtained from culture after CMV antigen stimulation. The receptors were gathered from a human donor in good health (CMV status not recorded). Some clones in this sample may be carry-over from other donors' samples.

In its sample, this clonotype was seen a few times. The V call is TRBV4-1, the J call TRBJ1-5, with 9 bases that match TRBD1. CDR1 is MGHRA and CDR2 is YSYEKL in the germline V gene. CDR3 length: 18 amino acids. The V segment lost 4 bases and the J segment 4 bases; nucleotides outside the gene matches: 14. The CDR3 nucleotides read TGCGCCAGCAGCCCAACCCCGGGGACAGGGCTGTGGAATCAGCCCCAGCATTTT. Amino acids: CASSPTPGTGLWNQPQHF.

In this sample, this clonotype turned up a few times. The CDR3 reads CASSQDFEGLQPQHF. DNA for the CDR3: TGCGCCAGCAGCCAAGATTTCGAGGGGCTGCAGCCCCAGCATTTT. The J gene is TRBJ1-5, the V gene TRBV4-1, with D perhaps TRBD1 (5 bases). CDR1 is MGHRA and CDR2 is YSYEKL in the germline V gene. The CDR3 length is 15 residues. V was clipped by 0 bases and J by 7 bases, with 13 bases between them.

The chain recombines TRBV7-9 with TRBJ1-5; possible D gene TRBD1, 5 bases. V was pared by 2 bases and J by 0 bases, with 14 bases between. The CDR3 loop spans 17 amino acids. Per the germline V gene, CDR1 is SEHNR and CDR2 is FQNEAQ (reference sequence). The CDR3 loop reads CASSLNVGRSSNQPQHF. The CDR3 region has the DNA TGTGCCAGCAGCTTAAACGTGGGACGAAGTAGCAATCAGCCCCAGCATTTT. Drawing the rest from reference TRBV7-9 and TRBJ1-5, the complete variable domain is DTGVSQNPRHKITKRGQNVTFRCDPISEHNRLYWYRQTLGQGPEFLTYFQNEAQLEKSRLLSDRFSAERPKGSFSTLEIQRTEQGDSAMYLCASSLNVGRSSNQPQHFGDGTRLSIL.

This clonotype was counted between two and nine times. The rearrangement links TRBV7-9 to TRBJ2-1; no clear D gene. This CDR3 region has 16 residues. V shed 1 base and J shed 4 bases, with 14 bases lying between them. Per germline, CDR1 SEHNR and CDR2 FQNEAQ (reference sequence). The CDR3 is CASSLVGSSNYNEQFF. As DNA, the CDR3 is TGTGCCAGCAGCTTAGTGGGTTCATCCAATTACAATGAGCAGTTCTTC.

CDR3: CASMAGPSVHEQYF. CDR3 nucleotides: TGTGCCAGCATGGCCGGGCCTTCCGTCCACGAGCAGTACTTC. The V and J genes are TRBV7-8 and TRBJ2-7; D not resolved. This CDR3 comprises 14 residues. V dropped 7 bases and J dropped 5 bases, with 18 bases sitting between them. CDR1 is SGHVS and CDR2 is FQNEAQ in the germline V gene. Complete variable domain (other parts from reference TRBV7-8 and TRBJ2-7): GAGVSQSPRYKVAKRGQDVALRCDPISGHVSLFWYQQALGQGPEFLTYFQNEAQLDKSGLPSDRFFAERPEGSVSTLKIQRTQQEDSAVYLCASMAGPSVHEQYFGPGTRLTVT.

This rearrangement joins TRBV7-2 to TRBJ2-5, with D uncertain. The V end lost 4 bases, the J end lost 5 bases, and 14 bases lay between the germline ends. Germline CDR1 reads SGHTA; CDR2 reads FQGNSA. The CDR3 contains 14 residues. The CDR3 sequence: CASSSRILGETQYF. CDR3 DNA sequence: TGTGCCAGCAGCTCCCGGATCTTAGGGGAGACCCAGTACTTC.

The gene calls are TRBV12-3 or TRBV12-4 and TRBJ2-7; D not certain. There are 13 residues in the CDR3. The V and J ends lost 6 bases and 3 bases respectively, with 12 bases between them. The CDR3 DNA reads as TGTGCCAGCAGCCCCGACCCTATCTACGAGCAGTACTTC. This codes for CASSPDPIYEQYF.

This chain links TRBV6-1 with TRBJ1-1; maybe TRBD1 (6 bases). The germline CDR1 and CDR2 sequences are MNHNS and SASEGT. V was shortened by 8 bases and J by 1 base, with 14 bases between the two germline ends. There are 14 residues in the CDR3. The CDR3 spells CASRARGQNTEAFF. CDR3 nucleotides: TGTGCCAGCCGGGCCAGGGGACAGAACACTGAAGCTTTCTTT.

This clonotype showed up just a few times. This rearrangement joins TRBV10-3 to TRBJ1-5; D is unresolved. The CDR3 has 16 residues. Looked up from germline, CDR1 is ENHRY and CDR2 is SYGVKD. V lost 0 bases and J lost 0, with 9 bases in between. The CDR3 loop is CAISESLGNSNQPQHF. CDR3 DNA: TGTGCCATCAGTGAGTCGTTGGGAAATAGCAATCAGCCCCAGCATTTT.

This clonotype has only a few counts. The CDR3 coding sequence is TGTGCCAGCAGCTTGGGGCTAAATGAGCAGTTCTTC. This gives the protein CASSLGLNEQFF. The chain is built from TRBV13 and TRBJ2-1, with D perhaps matching TRBD1 (5 bases). Trimming took off 3 bases at V and 7 bases at J, with 7 bases between the two ends. CDR1 is PRHDT and CDR2 is FYEKMQ in the germline V gene (reference sequence). The CDR3 has 12 amino acids.

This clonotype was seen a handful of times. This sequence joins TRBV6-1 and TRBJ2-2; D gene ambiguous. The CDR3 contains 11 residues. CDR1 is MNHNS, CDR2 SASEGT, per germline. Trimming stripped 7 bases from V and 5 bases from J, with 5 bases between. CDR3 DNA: TGTGCCAGCACCTCAACCGGGGAGCTGTTTTTT. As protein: CASTSTGELFF.

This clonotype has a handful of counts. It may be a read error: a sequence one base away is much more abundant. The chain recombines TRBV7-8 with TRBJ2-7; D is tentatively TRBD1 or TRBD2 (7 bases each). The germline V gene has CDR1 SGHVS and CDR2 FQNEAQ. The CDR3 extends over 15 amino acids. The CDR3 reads CAGSEGGGSSDEQYF. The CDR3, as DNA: TGTGCCGGCAGCGAAGGGGGCGGGAGTAGCGACGAGCAGTACTTC.

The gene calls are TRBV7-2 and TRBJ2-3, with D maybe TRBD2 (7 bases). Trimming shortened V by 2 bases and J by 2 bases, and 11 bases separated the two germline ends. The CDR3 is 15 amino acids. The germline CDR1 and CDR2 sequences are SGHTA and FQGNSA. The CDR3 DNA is TGTGCCAGCAGCTTAAGGGGGGGTGACACAGATACGCAGTATTTT. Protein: CASSLRGGDTDTQYF.

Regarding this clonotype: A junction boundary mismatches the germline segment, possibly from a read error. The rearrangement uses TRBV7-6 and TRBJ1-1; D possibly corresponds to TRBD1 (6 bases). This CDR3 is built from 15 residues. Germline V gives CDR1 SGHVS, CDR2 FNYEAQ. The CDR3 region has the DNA TGTGCCAGCAGCCCAAGGACAGCCGTGAACACTGAATCTTTCTTT. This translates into CASSPRTAVNTESFF.

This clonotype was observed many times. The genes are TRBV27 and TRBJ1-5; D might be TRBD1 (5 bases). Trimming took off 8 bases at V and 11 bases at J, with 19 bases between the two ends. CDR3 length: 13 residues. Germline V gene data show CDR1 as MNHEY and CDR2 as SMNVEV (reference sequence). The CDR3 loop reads CASSPGGVTAQHF. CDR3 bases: TGTGCCAGCTCCCCCGGGGGAGTTACAGCCCAGCATTTT.

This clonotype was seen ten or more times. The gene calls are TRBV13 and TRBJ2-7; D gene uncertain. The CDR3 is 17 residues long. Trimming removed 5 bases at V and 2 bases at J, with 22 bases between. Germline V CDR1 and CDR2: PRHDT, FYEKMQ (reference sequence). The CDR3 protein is CASSALPAGREAYEQYF. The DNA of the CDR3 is TGTGCCAGCAGCGCTCTCCCAGCTGGCAGAGAGGCCTACGAGCAGTACTTC.

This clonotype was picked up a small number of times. CDR3 residues: CASSQDIAGGTDTQYF. CDR3 nucleotide sequence: TGCGCCAGCAGCCAAGATATCGCGGGGGGAACAGATACGCAGTATTTT. The chain couples TRBV4-1 to TRBJ2-3, with 8 positions matching TRBD2. Germline-derived CDR1 and CDR2 are MGHRA and YSYEKL. The junction had 5 bases not matched to a gene; V was cut back by 0 bases and J by 3 bases. This CDR3 spans 16 amino acids.

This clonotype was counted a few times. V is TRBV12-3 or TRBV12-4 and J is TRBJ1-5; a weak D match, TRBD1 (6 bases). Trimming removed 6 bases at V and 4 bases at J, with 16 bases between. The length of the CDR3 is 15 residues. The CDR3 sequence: CASSQPGHKNQPQHF. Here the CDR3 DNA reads TGTGCCAGCAGCCAACCGGGACATAAAAATCAGCCCCAGCATTTT.

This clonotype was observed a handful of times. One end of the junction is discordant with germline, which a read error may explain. CDR3: CSVEAPGTGGAFF. In DNA, the CDR3 is TGCAGCGTGGAAGCTCCTGGGACAGGGGGAGCTTTCTTT. The rearrangement uses TRBV29-1 and TRBJ1-1; 11 bases are shared with TRBD1. The germline V gene has CDR1 SQVTM and CDR2 ANQGSEA. The CDR3 sequence is 13 residues long.

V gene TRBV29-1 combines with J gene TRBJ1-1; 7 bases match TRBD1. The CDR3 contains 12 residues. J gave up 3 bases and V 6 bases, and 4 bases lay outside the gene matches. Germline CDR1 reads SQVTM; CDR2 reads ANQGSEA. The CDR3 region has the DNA TGCAGCGTACCCGACAGGGACACTGAAGCTTTCTTT. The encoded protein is CSVPDRDTEAFF.

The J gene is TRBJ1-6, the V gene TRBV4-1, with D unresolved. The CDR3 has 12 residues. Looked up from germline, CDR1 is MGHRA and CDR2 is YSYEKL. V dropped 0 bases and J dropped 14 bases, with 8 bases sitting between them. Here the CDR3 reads CASSQDGVALHF. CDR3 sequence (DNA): TGCGCCAGCAGCCAAGATGGCGTGGCCCTCCACTTT.

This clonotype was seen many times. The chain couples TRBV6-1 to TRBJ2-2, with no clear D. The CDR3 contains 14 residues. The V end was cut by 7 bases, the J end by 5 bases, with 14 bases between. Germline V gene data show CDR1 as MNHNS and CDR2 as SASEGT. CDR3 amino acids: CASTSGPATGELFF. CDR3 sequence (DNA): TGTGCCAGCACGTCTGGGCCGGCGACCGGGGAGCTGTTTTTT.

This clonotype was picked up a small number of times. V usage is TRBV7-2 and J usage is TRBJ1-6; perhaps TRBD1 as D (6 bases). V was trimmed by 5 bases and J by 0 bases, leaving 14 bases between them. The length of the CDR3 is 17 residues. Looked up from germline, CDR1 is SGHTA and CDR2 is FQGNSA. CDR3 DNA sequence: TGTGCCAGCAGCATAGGACAGACGAGCTCCTATAATTCACCCCTCCACTTT. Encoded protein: CASSIGQTSSYNSPLHF.

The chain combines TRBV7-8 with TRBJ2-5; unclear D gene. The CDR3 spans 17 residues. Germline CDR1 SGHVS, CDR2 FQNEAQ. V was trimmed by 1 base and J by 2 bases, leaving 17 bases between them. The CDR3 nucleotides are TGTGCCAGCAGCTTAGGTGGTACGGCAGAGCTTCAAGAGACCCAGTACTTC. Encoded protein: CASSLGGTAELQETQYF.

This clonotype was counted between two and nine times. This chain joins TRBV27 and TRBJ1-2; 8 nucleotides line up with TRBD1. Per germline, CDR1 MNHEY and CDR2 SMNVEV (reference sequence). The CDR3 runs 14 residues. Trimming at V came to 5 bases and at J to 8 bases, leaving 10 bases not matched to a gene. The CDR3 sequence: CASSKIGQGRGYTF. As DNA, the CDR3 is TGTGCCAGCAGTAAAATCGGACAGGGACGGGGCTACACCTTC.

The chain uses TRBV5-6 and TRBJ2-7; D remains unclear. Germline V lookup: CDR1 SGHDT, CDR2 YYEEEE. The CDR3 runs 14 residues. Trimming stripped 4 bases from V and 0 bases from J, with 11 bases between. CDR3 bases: TGTGCCAGCAGCCCACCGGTGGGCTCCTACGAGCAGTACTTC. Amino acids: CASSPPVGSYEQYF.

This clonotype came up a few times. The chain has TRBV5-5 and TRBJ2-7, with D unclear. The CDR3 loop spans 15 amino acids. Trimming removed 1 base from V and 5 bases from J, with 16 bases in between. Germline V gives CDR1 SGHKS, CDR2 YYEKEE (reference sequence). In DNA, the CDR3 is TGTGCCAGCAGCTTGAACAGTCGACGGTCGGACGAGCAGTACTTC. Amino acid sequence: CASSLNSRRSDEQYF.

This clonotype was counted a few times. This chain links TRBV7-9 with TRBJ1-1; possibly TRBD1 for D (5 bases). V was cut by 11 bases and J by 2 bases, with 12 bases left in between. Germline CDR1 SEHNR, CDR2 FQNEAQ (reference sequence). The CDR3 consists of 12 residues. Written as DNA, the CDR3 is TGTGCCGGGGGGGTTTTTAACACTGAAGCTTTCTTT. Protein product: CAGGVFNTEAFF.

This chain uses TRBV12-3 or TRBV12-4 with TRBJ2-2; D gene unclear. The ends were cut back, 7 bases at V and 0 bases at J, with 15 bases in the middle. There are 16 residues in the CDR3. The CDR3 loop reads CASTPDLRANTGELFF. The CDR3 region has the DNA TGTGCCAGCACTCCAGACCTTCGAGCGAACACCGGGGAGCTGTTTTTT.

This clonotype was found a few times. CDR3 loop: CASSQDYRGWAEAFF. The CDR3 bases are TGCGCCAGCAGCCAAGATTACAGGGGTTGGGCTGAAGCTTTCTTT. V usage is TRBV4-1 and J usage is TRBJ1-1; TRBD1 matches at 7 bases. Looked up from germline, CDR1 is MGHRA and CDR2 is YSYEKL. The junction had 7 bases not matched to a gene; V was cut back by 0 bases and J by 6 bases. The length of the CDR3 is 15 residues.

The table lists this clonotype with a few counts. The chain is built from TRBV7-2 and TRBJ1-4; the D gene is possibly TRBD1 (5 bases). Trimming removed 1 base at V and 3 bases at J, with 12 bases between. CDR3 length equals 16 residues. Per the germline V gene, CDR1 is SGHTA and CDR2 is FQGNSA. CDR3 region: CASSLVIQASNEKLFF. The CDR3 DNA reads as TGTGCCAGCAGCTTAGTAATACAGGCGTCTAATGAAAAACTGTTTTTT.

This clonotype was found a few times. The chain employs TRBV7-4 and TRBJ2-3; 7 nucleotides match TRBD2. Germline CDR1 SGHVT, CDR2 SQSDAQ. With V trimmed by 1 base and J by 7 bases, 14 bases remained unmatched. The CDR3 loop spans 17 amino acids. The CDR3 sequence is CASSLVSRTSRQNTQYF. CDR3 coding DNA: TGTGCCAGCAGCTTAGTCTCCAGGACTAGTCGACAAAATACGCAGTATTTT.